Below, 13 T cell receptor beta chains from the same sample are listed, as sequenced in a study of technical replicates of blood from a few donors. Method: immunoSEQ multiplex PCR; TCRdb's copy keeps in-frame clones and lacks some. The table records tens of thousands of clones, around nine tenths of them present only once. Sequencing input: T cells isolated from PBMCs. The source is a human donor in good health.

The CDR3 sequence is CASIKRGGTEAFF. The CDR3 DNA follows: TGTGCCAGCATTAAGAGGGGAGGCACTGAAGCTTTCTTT. This chain links TRBV5-8 with TRBJ1-1; D possibly corresponds to TRBD1 (5 bases). Germline CDR1 and CDR2: SGHTS and YDEGEE. CDR3 length: 13 residues. V was pared by 6 bases and J by 4 bases, with 13 bases between.

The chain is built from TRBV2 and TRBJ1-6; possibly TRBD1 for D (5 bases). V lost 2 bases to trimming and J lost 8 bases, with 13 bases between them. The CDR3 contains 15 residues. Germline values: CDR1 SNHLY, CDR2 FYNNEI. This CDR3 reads CASSESSPGDSPLHF. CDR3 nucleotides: TGTGCCAGCAGTGAATCCTCTCCGGGGGATTCACCCCTCCACTTT.

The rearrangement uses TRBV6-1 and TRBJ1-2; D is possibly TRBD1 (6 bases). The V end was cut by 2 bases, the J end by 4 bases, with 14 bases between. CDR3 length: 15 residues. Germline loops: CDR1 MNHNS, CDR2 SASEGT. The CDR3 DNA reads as TGTGCCAGCAGTGAACGGGGGGCTTACGGCTATGGCTACACCTTC. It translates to CASSERGAYGYGYTF.

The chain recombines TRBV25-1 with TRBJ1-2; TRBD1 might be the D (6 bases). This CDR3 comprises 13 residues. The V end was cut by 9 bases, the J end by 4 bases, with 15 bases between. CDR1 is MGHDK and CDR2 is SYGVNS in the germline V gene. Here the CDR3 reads CASGHRASYGYTF. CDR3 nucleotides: TGTGCCAGTGGTCACAGGGCAAGCTATGGCTACACCTTC.

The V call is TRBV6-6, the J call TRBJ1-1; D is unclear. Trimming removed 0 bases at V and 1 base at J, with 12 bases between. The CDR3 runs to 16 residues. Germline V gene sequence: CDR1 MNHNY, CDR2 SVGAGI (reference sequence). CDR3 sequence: CASSYSRRPGNTEAFF. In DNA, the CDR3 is TGTGCCAGCAGTTACTCACGTAGACCGGGGAACACTGAAGCTTTCTTT.

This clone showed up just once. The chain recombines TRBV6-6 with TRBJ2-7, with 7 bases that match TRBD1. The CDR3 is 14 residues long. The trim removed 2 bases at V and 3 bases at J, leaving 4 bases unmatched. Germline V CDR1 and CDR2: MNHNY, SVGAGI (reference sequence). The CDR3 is CASSYEGAGYEQYF. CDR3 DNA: TGTGCCAGCAGTTACGAGGGGGCTGGCTACGAGCAGTACTTC.

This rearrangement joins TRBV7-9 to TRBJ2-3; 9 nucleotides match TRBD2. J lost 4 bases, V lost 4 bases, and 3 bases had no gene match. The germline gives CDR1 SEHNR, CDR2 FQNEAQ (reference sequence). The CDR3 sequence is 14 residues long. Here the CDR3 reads CASSSSGNADTQYF. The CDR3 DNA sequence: TGTGCCAGCAGCTCTAGCGGGAACGCAGATACGCAGTATTTT.

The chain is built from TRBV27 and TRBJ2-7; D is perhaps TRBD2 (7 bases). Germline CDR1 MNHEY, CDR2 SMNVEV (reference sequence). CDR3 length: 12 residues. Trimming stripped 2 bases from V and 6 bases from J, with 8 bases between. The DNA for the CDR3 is TGTGCCAGCAGTTTAGGGGGGGCCGAGCAGTACTTC. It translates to CASSLGGAEQYF.

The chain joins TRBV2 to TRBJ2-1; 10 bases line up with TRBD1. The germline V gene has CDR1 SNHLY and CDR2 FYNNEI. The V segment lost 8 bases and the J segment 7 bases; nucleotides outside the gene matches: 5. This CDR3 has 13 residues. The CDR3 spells CASRQGAMNEQFF. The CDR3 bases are TGTGCCAGCCGACAGGGGGCGATGAATGAGCAGTTCTTC. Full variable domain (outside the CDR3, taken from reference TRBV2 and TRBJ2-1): EPEVTQTPSHQVTQMGQEVILRCVPISNHLYFYWYRQILGQKVEFLVSFYNNEISEKSEIFDDQFSVERPDGSNFTLKIRSTKLEDSAMYFCASRQGAMNEQFFGPGTRLTVL.

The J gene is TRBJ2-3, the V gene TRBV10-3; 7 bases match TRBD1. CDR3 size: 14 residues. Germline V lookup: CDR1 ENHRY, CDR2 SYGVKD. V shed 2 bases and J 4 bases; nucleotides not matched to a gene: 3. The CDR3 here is CAISEPGTADTQYF. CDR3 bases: TGTGCCATCAGTGAGCCCGGGACAGCAGATACGCAGTATTTT.

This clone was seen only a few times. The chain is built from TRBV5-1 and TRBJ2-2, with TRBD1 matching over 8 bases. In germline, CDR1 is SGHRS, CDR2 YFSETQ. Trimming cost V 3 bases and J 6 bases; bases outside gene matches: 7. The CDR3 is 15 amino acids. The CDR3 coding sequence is TGCGCCAGCAGCTCTGACAGGGGAATAGCCGGGGAGCTGTTTTTT. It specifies CASSSDRGIAGELFF.

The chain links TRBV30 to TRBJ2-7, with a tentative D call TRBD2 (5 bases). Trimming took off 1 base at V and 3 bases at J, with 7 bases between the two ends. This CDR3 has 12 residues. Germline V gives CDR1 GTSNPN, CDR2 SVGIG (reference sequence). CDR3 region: CAWSAGGYEQYF. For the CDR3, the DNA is TGTGCCTGGAGTGCAGGAGGCTACGAGCAGTACTTC.

CDR3 region: CASSYQASSGNTIYF. The DNA for the CDR3 is TGTGCCAGCAGTTACCAGGCCAGCTCTGGAAACACCATATATTTT. The chain recombines TRBV6-6 with TRBJ1-3, with no clear D. V was pared by 2 bases and J by 0 bases, with 8 bases between. CDR1 MNHNY and CDR2 SVGAGI come from the germline V gene (reference sequence). The CDR3 is made up of 15 amino acids.